The rows below give T cell receptor beta chains drawn from one sample of a study of beta chain features in type 1 diabetes. TCRdb's table, derived via immunoSEQ multiplex PCR, lists solely in-frame clones and lacks some. This sample carries about 350,000 clones, about 20% of them seen once, and the ten largest clones take about 0.044%. Sequencing was performed on naive CD4+ T cells from blood. These receptors originate from a woman younger than 35 in good health. CDR3s leave out the opening cysteine and the closing phenylalanine or tryptophan. Each record gives: J gene, clone size, V gene, CDR3 protein. Size tells how often a clone was seen (once, few, many) or the class of an expanded clone, and some rows leave it out.

TRBJ1-4 | . | TRBV4-1 | ASSQHGHATNEKLF
TRBJ2-2 | . | TRBV9 | ASSVAAGAAGELF
TRBJ2-3 | few | TRBV5-4 | ASPRQSTDTQY
TRBJ2-1 | . | TRBV11-2 | ASSWAGGSVF
TRBJ1-2 | . | TRBV5-4 | ASSPRTPSTDGYT
TRBJ1-2 | . | TRBV2 | ASTTGFGYT
TRBJ2-1 | . | TRBV4-1 | ASSQMSGRDNEQF
TRBJ2-7 | . | TRBV11-1 | ASSPKRGTYEQY
TRBJ1-4 | few | TRBV25-1 | ASEDRPNEKLF
TRBJ2-7 | . | TRBV30 | AWKARTGSSSYEQY
TRBJ1-1 | few | TRBV29-1 | SVDSRGRGTEAF
TRBJ2-1 | few | TRBV2 | ASGSYNEQF
TRBJ2-7 | . | TRBV13 | ASSNTPGQGSYEQY
TRBJ1-1 | few | TRBV30 | AWIGYWPEAF
TRBJ2-7 | . | TRBV9 | ASSVESSGTYEQY
TRBJ1-5 | few | TRBV7-2 | ASSYTLGQPQH
TRBJ1-2 | . | TRBV7-9 | ASSLRTVNYGYT
TRBJ1-4 | . | TRBV18 | ASSPGGGNEKLF
TRBJ1-2 | . | TRBV7-9 | ASSLGGRGLNGYT
TRBJ1-5 | few | TRBV29-1 | SVGGSGQPQH